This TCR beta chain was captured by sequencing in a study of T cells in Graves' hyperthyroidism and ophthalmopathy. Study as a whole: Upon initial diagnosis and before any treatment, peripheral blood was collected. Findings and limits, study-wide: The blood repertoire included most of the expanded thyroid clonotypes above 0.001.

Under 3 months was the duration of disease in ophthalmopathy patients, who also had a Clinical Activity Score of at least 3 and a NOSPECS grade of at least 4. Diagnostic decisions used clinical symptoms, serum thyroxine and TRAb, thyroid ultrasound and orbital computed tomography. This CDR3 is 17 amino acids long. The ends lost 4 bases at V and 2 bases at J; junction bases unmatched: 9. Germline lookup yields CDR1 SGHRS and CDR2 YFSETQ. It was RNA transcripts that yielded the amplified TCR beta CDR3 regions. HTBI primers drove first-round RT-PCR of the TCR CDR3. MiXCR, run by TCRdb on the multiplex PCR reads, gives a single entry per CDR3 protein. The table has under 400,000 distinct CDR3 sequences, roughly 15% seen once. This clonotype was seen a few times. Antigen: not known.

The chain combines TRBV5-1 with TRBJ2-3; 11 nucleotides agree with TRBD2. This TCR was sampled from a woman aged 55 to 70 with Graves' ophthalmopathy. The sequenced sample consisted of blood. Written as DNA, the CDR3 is TGCGCCAGCAGCCCTAGACTAGCGGGAATTTCCACAGATACGCAGTATTTT. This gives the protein CASSPRLAGISTDTQYF.